Shown below are 24 T cell receptor beta chains from a single sample sequenced in a study of blood T cells in healthy people across ages. For the second PCR, which ran for roughly 7 to 11 cycles, a sample-barcoded 5' primer and a J-beta primer mix were used. Using its own MiXCR run on the 5' RACE reads, TCRdb lists one record per CDR3 protein. The sample includes hundreds of thousands of distinct CDR3 sequences, under 25% of them seen just once. Sample: blood. These receptor sequences come from a man between 65 and 79 years old in good health.

The chain carries TRBV7-2 and TRBJ2-7; D is ambiguous. The germline CDR1 and CDR2 sequences are SGHTA and FQGNSA. Trimming removed 3 bases from V and 3 bases from J, with 24 bases in between. CDR3 length equals 18 residues. This chain's CDR3 is CASSFLGLGGTSHYEQYF. CDR3 nucleotides: TGTGCCAGCAGCTTTCTGGGTCTCGGCGGCACTTCCCACTACGAGCAGTACTTC.

This clonotype was seen only a few times. V and J are TRBV5-1 and TRBJ2-5, with TRBD2 matching 11 bases. The J segment lost 4 bases and the V segment lost 4 bases, leaving 12 bases of the junction unmatched. The CDR3 contains 17 residues. Per the germline V gene, CDR1 is SGHRS and CDR2 is YFSETQ. The CDR3 sequence: CASSPTTSGRWGETQYF. As DNA, the CDR3 is TGCGCCAGCAGCCCGACCACTAGCGGGAGATGGGGAGAGACCCAGTACTTC.

The genes are TRBV7-9 and TRBJ1-1; no firm D call. The V end was cut by 5 bases, the J end by 3 bases, with 16 bases between. Germline V gene sequence: CDR1 SEHNR, CDR2 FQNEAQ (reference sequence). CDR3 size: 15 residues. CDR3 bases: TGTGCCAGCAGCCCCAGGACGGAGTGGGACACTGAAGCTTTCTTT. It specifies CASSPRTEWDTEAFF.

This clonotype was seen only a few times. The chain uses TRBV20-1 and TRBJ2-5, with TRBD1 as a possible D gene (7 bases). Judging by the DNA end, TRBJ2-7 fits better; the J call may be wrong. Germline values: CDR1 DFQATT, CDR2 SNEGSKA (reference sequence). The CDR3 length is 14 residues. CDR3 sequence (DNA): TGCAGTGCTCCCGGGGGACAGAACTCCTACGAGCAGTACTTC. Translation: CSAPGGQNSYEQYF.

The V gene is TRBV12-3 or TRBV12-4, the J gene TRBJ2-2; tentatively, D is TRBD2 (5 bases). The ends were cut back, 3 bases at V and 3 bases at J, with 8 bases in the middle. The CDR3 length is 14 residues. Here the CDR3 DNA reads TGTGCCAGCAGTTTTGGCGGGTACACCGGGGAGCTGTTTTTT. Translation gives CASSFGGYTGELFF.

The chain links TRBV5-1 to TRBJ2-7, with D unresolved. The assigned J gene may be wrong: the sequence end matches TRBJ2-1 better. From germline, CDR1 is SGHRS and CDR2 YFSETQ. This CDR3 region has 12 residues. In nucleotides, the CDR3 is TGCGCCAGCAGCTCCCAACGTAATGAGCAGTTCTTC. Protein: CASSSQRNEQFF.

There are a few counts of this clonotype. The CDR3: CASSEFAGGQETQYF. CDR3 DNA: TGTGCCAGCAGCGAATTCGCGGGCGGACAAGAGACCCAGTACTTC. The V gene is TRBV7-2, the J gene TRBJ2-1, with TRBD2 as a possible D gene (5 bases). The tail of the sequence fits TRBJ2-5 better, so the J call may be wrong. Germline V gives CDR1 SGHTA, CDR2 FQGNSA. The CDR3 is made up of 15 amino acids.

This clonotype was counted only a few times. V gene TRBV6-5 combines with J gene TRBJ1-3, with D perhaps TRBD1 (6 bases). Germline values: CDR1 MNHEY, CDR2 SVGAGI. The ends were cut back, 5 bases at V and 0 bases at J, with 8 bases in the middle. The CDR3 consists of 14 residues. CDR3 DNA: TGTGCCAGCAGTACAGGGAACTCTGGAAACACCATATATTTT. Its translation is CASSTGNSGNTIYF.

This clonotype was detected only a few times. This chain links TRBV20-1 with TRBJ2-3, with 12 bases lining up with TRBD2. This CDR3 contains 19 residues. Trimming at V came to 2 bases and at J to 2 bases, leaving 14 bases not matched to a gene. Germline lookup yields CDR1 DFQATT and CDR2 SNEGSKA (reference sequence). The CDR3 sequence: CSARTGTSGWGLITDTQYF. CDR3 coding DNA: TGCAGTGCTAGAACCGGGACTAGCGGGTGGGGACTTATCACAGATACGCAGTATTTT.

Comment on this clonotype: Its ends do not fully match the called genes, so a read error is possible. The rearrangement joins TRBV12-5 to TRBJ1-4; no firm D call. The length of the CDR3 is 15 residues. Germline CDR1 reads LGHNT; CDR2 reads FRNRAP. The DNA of the CDR3 is TGTGCTAGTGGATTGGGGATTTCAACTAATGAAAAACTGTTTTTT. Its protein product is CASGLGISTNEKLFF.

The CDR3 is CASSPKGRDYSPLHF. The DNA of the CDR3 is TGTGCCAGCAGCCCCAAAGGGAGGGATTATTCACCCCTCCACTTT. This chain connects TRBV28 to TRBJ1-6; D is unclear. The germline V and J ends were trimmed by 6 bases and 8 bases, with 17 bases remaining between them. Germline V gene data show CDR1 as MDHEN and CDR2 as SYDVKM. The CDR3 has 15 amino acids.

This clonotype was seen a handful of times. The chain uses TRBV10-3 and TRBJ2-1, with a possible D match to TRBD1 (6 bases). The DNA end is a closer match to TRBJ2-5, so the J assignment may be wrong. The CDR3 length is 15 residues. Germline V CDR1 and CDR2: ENHRY, SYGVKD. CDR3: CAISGNREQGETQYF. DNA for the CDR3: TGTGCCATCAGCGGGAACCGCGAGCAGGGGGAGACCCAGTACTTC.

This clonotype came up a few times. The chain couples TRBV18 to TRBJ1-2; 7 bases are a match to TRBD1. CDR1 and CDR2 (germline): KGHSH, LQKENI. This CDR3 contains 13 residues. The V segment lost 2 bases and the J segment 7 bases; nucleotides outside the gene matches: 4. The CDR3 sequence is CASSPDRESGYTF. In DNA form, the CDR3 reads TGTGCCAGCTCACCAGACAGGGAAAGTGGCTACACCTTC.

This clonotype came up many times. The chain employs TRBV29-1 and TRBJ2-4; TRBD1 agrees at 9 bases. The CDR3 loop spans 14 amino acids. V lost 7 bases to trimming and J lost 3 bases; unmatched junction nucleotides: 7. Looked up from germline, CDR1 is SQVTM and CDR2 is ANQGSEA. CDR3 loop: CSAHRGQDKNIQYF. The CDR3 coding sequence is TGCAGCGCACACAGGGGGCAAGACAAAAACATTCAGTACTTC.

This clonotype was picked up many times. This sequence joins TRBV29-1 and TRBJ1-3, with D possibly matching TRBD1 (5 bases). Trimming stripped 0 bases from V and 0 bases from J, with 12 bases between. Looked up from germline, CDR1 is SQVTM and CDR2 is ANQGSEA. This CDR3 comprises 16 residues. The CDR3 here is CSVEEVEGFSGNTIYF. DNA for the CDR3: TGCAGCGTTGAAGAGGTGGAGGGGTTCTCTGGAAACACCATATATTTT.

A note on this clonotype: One base away lies a much larger clone, so this may be a sequencing read error. The rearrangement uses TRBV9 and TRBJ2-5, with 13 positions matching TRBD2. Germline lookup yields CDR1 SGDLS and CDR2 YYNGEE. The CDR3 extends over 15 amino acids. V dropped 4 bases and J dropped 3; count of bases not matched to a gene: 3. CDR3 region: CASSIGLAGEETQYF. CDR3 DNA: TGTGCCAGCAGCATAGGACTAGCGGGAGAAGAGACCCAGTACTTC.

The chain combines TRBV6-1 with TRBJ2-7; maybe TRBD2 (5 bases). The length of the CDR3 is 8 residues. The germline V gene has CDR1 MNHNS and CDR2 SASEGT. The CDR3 reads CGAGEQYF. DNA of the CDR3: TGTGGGGCGGGCGAGCAGTACTTC.

The chain links TRBV7-2 to TRBJ2-3; D perhaps matches TRBD2 (5 bases). V gave up 1 base and J gave up 2 bases, with 16 bases separating them. This CDR3 has 17 residues. CDR1 and CDR2 from the germline V gene are SGHTA and FQGNSA. The CDR3 DNA follows: TGTGCCAGCAGCTTAGGGTTATCGGGGTCAGACACAGATACGCAGTATTTT. Amino acid sequence: CASSLGLSGSDTDTQYF. The full variable domain, in which reference TRBV7-2 and TRBJ2-3 provide the parts outside the CDR3, is GAGVSQSPSNKVTEKGKDVELRCDPISGHTALYWYRQSLGQGLEFLIYFQGNSAPDKSGLPSDRFSAERTGGSVSTLTIQRTQQEDSAVYLCASSLGLSGSDTDTQYFGPGTRLTVL.

This clonotype was detected a few times. The rearrangement uses TRBV3-1 and TRBJ1-4, with 10 bases lining up with TRBD1. Germline V gives CDR1 LGHDT, CDR2 YNNKEL (reference sequence). This CDR3 has 15 residues. Trimming at V came to 5 bases and at J to 6 bases, leaving 6 bases not matched to a gene. CDR3 sequence: CASSTRGTGDEKLFF. The CDR3, as DNA: TGTGCCAGCAGCACCCGCGGGACAGGGGATGAAAAACTGTTTTTT.

This chain uses TRBV10-3 with TRBJ2-5; 9 positions match TRBD1. This CDR3 comprises 14 residues. Germline loops: CDR1 ENHRY, CDR2 SYGVKD. The trim removed 8 bases at V and 5 bases at J, leaving 9 bases unmatched. CDR3 sequence: CAISGTGNLETQYF. The CDR3 coding sequence is TGTGCCATCTCCGGGACAGGGAATTTGGAGACCCAGTACTTC.

This clonotype was seen a few times. This sequence joins TRBV4-1 and TRBJ2-5; a possible D gene is TRBD1 (6 bases). Trimming shortened V by 1 base and J by 1 base, and 7 bases separated the two germline ends. CDR1 is MGHRA and CDR2 is YSYEKL in the germline V gene. There are 14 residues in the CDR3. CDR3 in DNA: TGCGCCAGCAGCCAAGCAGGGGCCCAAGAGACCCAGTACTTC. This sequence encodes CASSQAGAQETQYF.

CDR3 nucleotide sequence: TGTGCCAGCAGCCCACAAGATGGGGGGGGTGGCTACACCTTC. It is translated as CASSPQDGGGGYTF. The chain joins TRBV7-2 to TRBJ1-2; perhaps TRBD1 as D (5 bases). The CDR3 consists of 14 residues. From germline, CDR1 is SGHTA and CDR2 FQGNSA. The germline V and J ends were trimmed by 5 bases and 7 bases, with 17 bases remaining between them.

The chain links TRBV12-3 or TRBV12-4 to TRBJ2-2; no clear D. The CDR3 has 15 residues. The V end lost 3 bases, the J end lost 5 bases, and 13 bases lay between the germline ends. This CDR3 is CASSFPARRTGELFF. In DNA, the CDR3 is TGTGCCAGCAGTTTCCCGGCCCGCCGGACCGGGGAGCTGTTTTTT.

This clonotype was observed a few times. V and J are TRBV7-3 and TRBJ2-5, with D uncertain. The better agreement between TRBJ2-1 and the DNA end casts doubt on the J call. CDR1 and CDR2 (germline): SGHTA, FQGTGA. The length of the CDR3 is 12 residues. Here the CDR3 DNA reads TGTGCCAGCAGCCCAGGAGTGAGCGAGCAGTTCTTC. It is translated as CASSPGVSEQFF.